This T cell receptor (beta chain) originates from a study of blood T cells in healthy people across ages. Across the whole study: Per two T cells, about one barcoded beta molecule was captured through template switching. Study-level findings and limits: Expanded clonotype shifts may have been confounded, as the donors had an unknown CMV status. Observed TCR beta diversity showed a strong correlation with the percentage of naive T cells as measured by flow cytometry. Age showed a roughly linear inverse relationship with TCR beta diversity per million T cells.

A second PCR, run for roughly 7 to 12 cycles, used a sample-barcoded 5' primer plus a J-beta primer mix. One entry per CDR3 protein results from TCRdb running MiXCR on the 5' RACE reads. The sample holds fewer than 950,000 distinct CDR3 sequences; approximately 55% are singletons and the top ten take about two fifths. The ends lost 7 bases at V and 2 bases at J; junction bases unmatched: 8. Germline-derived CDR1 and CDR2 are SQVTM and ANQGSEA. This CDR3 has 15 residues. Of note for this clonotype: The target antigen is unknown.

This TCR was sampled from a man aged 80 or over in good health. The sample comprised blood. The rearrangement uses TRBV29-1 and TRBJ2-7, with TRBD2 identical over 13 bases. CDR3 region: CSARTSGGTAYEQYF. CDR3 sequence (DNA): TGCAGCGCCCGGACTAGCGGGGGAACCGCCTACGAGCAGTACTTC.